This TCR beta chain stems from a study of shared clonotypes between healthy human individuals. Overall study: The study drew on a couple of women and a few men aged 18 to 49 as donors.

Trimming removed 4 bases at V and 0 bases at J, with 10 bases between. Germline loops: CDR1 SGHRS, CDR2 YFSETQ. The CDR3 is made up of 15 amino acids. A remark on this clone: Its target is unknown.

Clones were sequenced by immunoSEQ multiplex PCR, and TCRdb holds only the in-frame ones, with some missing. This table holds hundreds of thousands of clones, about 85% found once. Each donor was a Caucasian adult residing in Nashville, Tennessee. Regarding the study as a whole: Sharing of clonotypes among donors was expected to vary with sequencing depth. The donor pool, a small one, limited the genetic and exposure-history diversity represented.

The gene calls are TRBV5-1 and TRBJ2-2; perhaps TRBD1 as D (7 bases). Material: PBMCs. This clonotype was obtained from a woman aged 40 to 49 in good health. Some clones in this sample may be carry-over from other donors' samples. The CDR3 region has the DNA TGCGCCAGCAGCCGGGGGACAGCGAACACCGGGGAGCTGTTTTTT. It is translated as CASSRGTANTGELFF.